A selection of T cell receptor beta chains follows, all from one sample in a study of beta chain features in type 1 diabetes. Using immunoSEQ multiplex PCR, the repertoire was profiled, and TCRdb retains in-frame clones only, with some absent. The sample shows around 140,000 clones, 9% of them seen only once. The sequenced material came from central memory CD4+ T cells from blood. These receptors were taken from a man aged 25-45 years with type 1 diabetes. The CDR3 runs from the conserved cysteine through the conserved F or W. Fields, in order: V gene, CDR3 length, CDR3 protein.

V gene: TRBV19; CDR3 length: 13; CDR3 protein: CASGQGVSYEQYF
V gene: TRBV7-3; CDR3 length: 15; CDR3 protein: CASSGPGGPTDTQYF
V gene: TRBV5-4; CDR3 length: 15; CDR3 protein: CASSLPGQGLYGYTF
V gene: TRBV7-3; CDR3 length: 15; CDR3 protein: CASSRTSGAYNEQFF
V gene: TRBV4-3; CDR3 length: 16; CDR3 protein: CASSQDAGGAWETQYF
V gene: TRBV19; CDR3 length: 17; CDR3 protein: CASSVNPLDRGNTEAFF
V gene: TRBV6-4; CDR3 length: 16; CDR3 protein: CASSDSWQGHPYGYTF
V gene: TRBV12-2; CDR3 length: 17; CDR3 protein: CASRLARYVDRVNGYTF
V gene: TRBV7-2; CDR3 length: 15; CDR3 protein: CASSRDRDREETQYF
V gene: TRBV15; CDR3 length: 16; CDR3 protein: CATSRGQGAGDQPQHF
V gene: TRBV25-1; CDR3 length: 13; CDR3 protein: CASSEGRGDGYTF
V gene: TRBV7-3; CDR3 length: 15; CDR3 protein: CASSFSGGSYNEQFF
V gene: TRBV29-1; CDR3 length: 14; CDR3 protein: CSVETSGVSYEQYF
V gene: TRBV7-2; CDR3 length: 12; CDR3 protein: CASSTNRVGYTF
V gene: TRBV2; CDR3 length: 13; CDR3 protein: CASSGTGSYGYTF
V gene: TRBV29-1; CDR3 length: 12; CDR3 protein: CSVTNSTDTQYF
V gene: TRBV9; CDR3 length: 16; CDR3 protein: CASSVGVGTAGETQYF
V gene: TRBV28; CDR3 length: 16; CDR3 protein: CASSSFGDRGTYEQYF
V gene: TRBV30; CDR3 length: 12; CDR3 protein: CAWSTPLGKLFF
V gene: TRBV18; CDR3 length: 15; CDR3 protein: CASSPPVSFQEKLFF
V gene: TRBV4-3; CDR3 length: 16; CDR3 protein: CASSQSPVGGDQPQHF
V gene: TRBV7-9; CDR3 length: 12; CDR3 protein: CASSELDSPQHF
V gene: TRBV7-9; CDR3 length: 14; CDR3 protein: CASTLQGAYYGYTF
V gene: TRBV11-2; CDR3 length: 15; CDR3 protein: CASSSQTVANEKLFF
V gene: TRBV9; CDR3 length: 18; CDR3 protein: CASSGGGSGGSYNSPLHF
V gene: TRBV7-2; CDR3 length: 13; CDR3 protein: CASSNTADQPQHF
V gene: TRBV5-1; CDR3 length: 14; CDR3 protein: CASGPGGSYNEQFF
V gene: TRBV4-3; CDR3 length: 13; CDR3 protein: CASSHMPTDEQYF
V gene: TRBV9; CDR3 length: 14; CDR3 protein: CASSVGTSGGELFF
V gene: TRBV12-5; CDR3 length: 15; CDR3 protein: CASGPPGLNTGELFF
V gene: TRBV7-2; CDR3 length: 11; CDR3 protein: CASSEVETQYF
V gene: TRBV6-6; CDR3 length: 12; CDR3 protein: CAIGQGSYEQYF
V gene: TRBV6-1; CDR3 length: 11; CDR3 protein: CASSPYNEQFF
V gene: TRBV10-3; CDR3 length: 17; CDR3 protein: CASGDRGRPLSTDTQYF
V gene: TRBV6-5; CDR3 length: 15; CDR3 protein: CASSYSSHGADTQYF